These T cell receptor beta chains were read from a single sample in a study of tumor-infiltrating lymphocytes in primary liver carcinoma. TCRdb passed the multiplex PCR reads through MiXCR, listing each CDR3 protein once. The sample has almost 55,000 distinct CDR3 sequences, over 65% seen once. Sequencing was performed on liver tumor tissue from sampling region 2. The receptor set was obtained from a man in his forties with primary liver carcinoma and hepatitis B virus infection. The CDR3 runs from the conserved cysteine through the conserved F or W. Each record gives: D gene, J gene, clone size, V gene, CDR3 DNA, CDR3 protein. The D gene is left open where the match is weak. The listing skips clone size in some rows; elsewhere it reads once, few, many or a size class.

D: .
J: TRBJ1-3
size: .
V: TRBV7-3
DNA: TGTGCCAGCAGCTACCAGGGCTCTGGTAACATCATATATTTT
CDR3: CASSYQGSGNIIYF

D: .
J: TRBJ2-7
size: once
V: TRBV10-3
DNA: TGTGCCGTCACCTCGACTACTGACTACGAGCAGTACTTC
CDR3: CAVTSTTDYEQYF

D: .
J: TRBJ1-5
size: .
V: TRBV28
DNA: TGTGCCTGCAATCCGTCGGGACAAATACAGCCCCAGCATTTT
CDR3: CACNPSGQIQPQHF

D: TRBD2
J: TRBJ2-3
size: .
V: TRBV7-9
DNA: TGTGTCAGCAGCTTAGCGGGAGCGGGACCCACAGATACCCAGTATTTT
CDR3: CVSSLAGAGPTDTQYF

D: TRBD2
J: TRBJ2-2
size: .
V: TRBV19
DNA: TGTGCCAGTGGTATGCACAGGGGACTAGCGGGAGGTCGGGGCACCGGGGAGCTGTTTTTT
CDR3: CASGMHRGLAGGRGTGELFF

D: .
J: TRBJ2-3
size: few
V: TRBV25-1
DNA: TGTGCCAGCAGTGAATTGGTGGGCGCTACGCAGTATTTT
CDR3: CASSELVGATQYF

D: TRBD1
J: TRBJ2-5
size: .
V: TRBV5-1
DNA: TGCGCCAGCGGTTGGTCCCGGACAGGGGATGAGACCCAGTACTTC
CDR3: CASGWSRTGDETQYF

D: .
J: TRBJ2-1
size: .
V: TRBV10-1
DNA: TGCGCCAGCAACGACAGGAGCTCCTACAACGAGCAGTTCTTC
CDR3: CASNDRSSYNEQFF

D: TRBD2
J: TRBJ2-7
size: .
V: TRBV25-1
DNA: TGTGCCAGCGGTGAATATGGTAGCGGGAGGTACGAGCAGTACTTC
CDR3: CASGEYGSGRYEQYF

D: TRBD2
J: TRBJ2-1
size: .
V: TRBV12-5
DNA: TGTGCTAGTGGTTTGGTACAGGGACTAGCGGGAGCCAATGAGAAGCTCTTC
CDR3: CASGLVQGLAGANEKLF

D: .
J: TRBJ2-1
size: many
V: TRBV30
DNA: TGTGCCTGGGAAACCACCCGAGCCAATGAGCAGTTCTTC
CDR3: CAWETTRANEQFF

D: .
J: TRBJ2-2
size: .
V: TRBV4-1
DNA: TGCGCCAGCAACCAAGCTTTGATCACCGGGGAGCTGTTTTTT
CDR3: CASNQALITGELFF

D: .
J: TRBJ2-1
size: .
V: TRBV18
DNA: TGTGCCAGCTCCCCTTTTGAATCCTACAATGAGCAGTTCTTC
CDR3: CASSPFESYNEQFF

D: TRBD1
J: TRBJ1-2
size: .
V: TRBV5-5
DNA: TGTGCCAGCATCACCGATCCAGGGGGCCTCTTCTATGGCTACACCTTC
CDR3: CASITDPGGLFYGYTF

D: TRBD1
J: TRBJ2-5
size: many
V: TRBV7-9
DNA: TGTGCCAGCAGCTCCTGGACAGGGGTAGAGACCCAGTACTTC
CDR3: CASSSWTGVETQYF

D: .
J: TRBJ1-6
size: .
V: TRBV28
DNA: TGTGCCAGCAGACGCCCCGCGGGATATAATTCACCCCTCCACTTT
CDR3: CASRRPAGYNSPLHF

D: TRBD1
J: TRBJ2-7
size: .
V: TRBV6-5
DNA: TGTGTCAGCGGTTACTCTGGACAGGGGGGCGAGCAGTATTTC
CDR3: CVSGYSGQGGEQYF

D: TRBD1
J: TRBJ1-6
size: .
V: TRBV7-3
DNA: TGTGCCAGCAGCTTATCGACAGGGGTCGGTTCACCCCTCCACTTT
CDR3: CASSLSTGVGSPLHF

D: .
J: TRBJ2-5
size: .
V: TRBV12-3/TRBV12-4
DNA: TGTACCAGCAGTTGGGGCCTTAGAGAGACCCAGTATTTC
CDR3: CTSSWGLRETQYF

D: .
J: TRBJ2-1
size: .
V: TRBV29-1
DNA: TGCAGCGTGGAAGACAGTCTAGCCGTATGGGGTAACAATGAGCAGTTCTTC
CDR3: CSVEDSLAVWGNNEQFF

D: TRBD2
J: TRBJ2-1
size: many
V: TRBV6-5
DNA: TGTGCCAGCGATTCAGGGACTAGCGGGAGGGCCCCTTACAATGAGCAGTTCTTC
CDR3: CASDSGTSGRAPYNEQFF

D: .
J: TRBJ1-2
size: .
V: TRBV28
DNA: TGTGCCAGCAGTTCCGGGACACGGGATAAGGGCTATGGCTACACTTTC
CDR3: CASSSGTRDKGYGYTF

D: .
J: TRBJ2-3
size: .
V: TRBV11-3
DNA: TGTGCCAGTAGCTGGCGTGAGGCAGATACGCATTATTTT
CDR3: CASSWREADTHYF

D: .
J: TRBJ2-5
size: .
V: TRBV7-9
DNA: TGTGCCAGCAGCGGTCAGGGTACCAAAGAGACCCAGTACTTC
CDR3: CASSGQGTKETQYF

D: .
J: TRBJ2-3
size: .
V: TRBV6-1
DNA: TGTGCCAGCAGTGTGGAGGCTGGTGATGAACCCCAGTATTTT
CDR3: CASSVEAGDEPQYF

D: .
J: TRBJ1-5
size: once
V: TRBV4-1
DNA: TGCGCCAGCAGCCAAGACCAGTTAGTGGGCAATCAGCCCCAACATTTT
CDR3: CASSQDQLVGNQPQHF

D: TRBD2
J: TRBJ2-5
size: medium-sized
V: TRBV29-1
DNA: TGCAGCGTGACCCCGGGGGGGATTCGGGAGACCCAGTACTTC
CDR3: CSVTPGGIRETQYF

D: .
J: TRBJ1-1
size: many
V: TRBV29-1
DNA: TGCAGCGCTTTGGGGGAGACAGAAGCTTTCTTT
CDR3: CSALGETEAFF

D: .
J: TRBJ2-7
size: .
V: TRBV7-8
DNA: TGTGCCAGCAGCTTAACGGGCCACGCGTCTTACGACCAGTGCTTC
CDR3: CASSLTGHASYDQCF

D: TRBD1
J: TRBJ2-5
size: .
V: TRBV7-9
DNA: TGTGCCAGCAGCTCCTGGGACAGGGGAATCCAAGAGACCCAGTACTTC
CDR3: CASSSWDRGIQETQYF

D: TRBD2
J: TRBJ2-1
size: .
V: TRBV6-1
DNA: TGTGCCAGCAGCGGGAGCCCGGGAGGGGTAACTAATGAGCAGTTCTTC
CDR3: CASSGSPGGVTNEQFF

D: TRBD2
J: TRBJ2-6
size: .
V: TRBV5-5
DNA: TGTGCCAGCAGCTTGAGACTAGCGGAGGTAAGCTCTGGGGCCAACGTCCTGACTTTC
CDR3: CASSLRLAEVSSGANVLTF

D: .
J: TRBJ2-7
size: .
V: TRBV5-6
DNA: TGTGCCAGCAACATACATGCTAGCGAGCAGTACTTT
CDR3: CASNIHASEQYF

D: .
J: TRBJ2-1
size: .
V: TRBV28
DNA: TGTGCCAGCAGGTCTGAGGAGTACAATGAGCAGTTCTTC
CDR3: CASRSEEYNEQFF

D: TRBD2
J: TRBJ2-2
size: .
V: TRBV6-5
DNA: TGTGCCAGTAGTGAACTTAGCGGGACAAACACCCAGGAGCTGTTTTTT
CDR3: CASSELSGTNTQELFF

D: TRBD2
J: TRBJ2-1
size: .
V: TRBV19
DNA: TGTGCCAGTAGCAGAGGACTAGCAGATGAGCAGTTCTTC
CDR3: CASSRGLADEQFF

D: TRBD1
J: TRBJ2-4
size: .
V: TRBV6-5
DNA: TGTGCTAGCAGTTCTCCGGGACAGGGGATGAACATTCGGTACTTC
CDR3: CASSSPGQGMNIRYF

D: TRBD1
J: TRBJ2-5
size: few
V: TRBV19
DNA: TGTGCCAGTAGTCTTACACATCACAGGGGAGAGACCCAGTACTTC
CDR3: CASSLTHHRGETQYF

D: TRBD1
J: TRBJ2-7
size: .
V: TRBV28
DNA: TGTGCCAGCAATCCCAGGGGGACCGCCTCGACGGGCGAGCAGTACTTC
CDR3: CASNPRGTASTGEQYF

D: TRBD1
J: TRBJ1-2
size: few
V: TRBV29-1
DNA: TGCAGCGTCGCAACCCTAGCGGGCAGGGGGCCGAATGGCTACACCTTC
CDR3: CSVATLAGRGPNGYTF

D: .
J: TRBJ2-2
size: many
V: TRBV28
DNA: TGTGCCAGCAGCCGACAGCACACCGGGGAGCTGTTTTTT
CDR3: CASSRQHTGELFF

D: .
J: TRBJ1-1
size: .
V: TRBV5-1
DNA: TGCGCCAGCAGCTTTGGTCCAGTGAACACTGAAGCTTTCTTT
CDR3: CASSFGPVNTEAFF